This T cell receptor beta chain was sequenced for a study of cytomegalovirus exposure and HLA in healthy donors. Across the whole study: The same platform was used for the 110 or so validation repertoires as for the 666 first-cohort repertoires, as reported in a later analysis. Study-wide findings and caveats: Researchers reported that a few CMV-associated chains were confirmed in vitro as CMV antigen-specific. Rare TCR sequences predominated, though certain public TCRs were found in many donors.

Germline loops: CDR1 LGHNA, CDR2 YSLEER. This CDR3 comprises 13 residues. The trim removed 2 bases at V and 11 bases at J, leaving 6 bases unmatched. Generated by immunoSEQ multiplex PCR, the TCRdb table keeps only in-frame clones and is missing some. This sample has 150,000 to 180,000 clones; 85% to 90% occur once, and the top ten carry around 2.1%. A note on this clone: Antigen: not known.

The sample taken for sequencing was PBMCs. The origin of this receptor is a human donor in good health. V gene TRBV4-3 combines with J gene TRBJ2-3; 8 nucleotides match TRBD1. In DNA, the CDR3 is TGCGCCAGCAGCCAATTAGGACAGGGATTGCAGTATTTT. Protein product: CASSQLGQGLQYF.